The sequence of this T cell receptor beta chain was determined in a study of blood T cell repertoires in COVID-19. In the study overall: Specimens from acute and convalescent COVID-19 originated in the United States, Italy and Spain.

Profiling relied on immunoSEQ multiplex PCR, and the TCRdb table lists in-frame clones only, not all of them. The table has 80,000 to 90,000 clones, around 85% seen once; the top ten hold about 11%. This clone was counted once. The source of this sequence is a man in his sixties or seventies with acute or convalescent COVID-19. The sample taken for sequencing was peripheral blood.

CDR3 sequence reads: CASSPTSGGAYEQFF. In DNA form, the CDR3 reads TGTGCCAGCAGCCCAACTAGCGGGGGGGCTTATGAGCAGTTCTTC. This sequence joins TRBV3-1 (or the pseudogene TRBV3-2) and TRBJ2-1, with TRBD2 matching over 13 bases. Germline lookup yields CDR1 LGHDT and CDR2 YNNKEL (reference sequence). The CDR3 runs 15 residues. V shed 4 bases, J shed 8 bases, and the junction held 5 bases outside the gene matches.